The 3 T cell receptor beta chains listed next were all sequenced from one sample in a study of T cells after yellow fever vaccination. TCRdb recomputed calls from the 5' RACE reads with MiXCR, one row per CDR3 protein. Of roughly 300,000 distinct CDR3 sequences in the sample, approximately 8% were seen once. The sample here was PBMCs, taken about 49 days after the first yellow fever vaccination. The receptors derive from a man aged 18-30 years who received the YFV17D yellow fever vaccine.

This clonotype was detected many times. The J gene is TRBJ2-1, the V gene TRBV12-3 or TRBV12-4, with 9 bases matching TRBD1. The CDR3 consists of 16 residues. Losses at the gene ends were 6 bases for V and 2 bases for J; bases not matched to a gene: 8. CDR3 protein: CASSQLGTGPYNEQFF. The CDR3 nucleotides are TGTGCCAGCAGCCAACTCGGGACAGGGCCCTACAATGAGCAGTTCTTC.

This chain links TRBV4-1 with TRBJ2-5; D tentatively fits TRBD1 or TRBD2 (6 bases each). Germline-derived CDR1 and CDR2 are MGHRA and YSYEKL. This CDR3 has 18 amino acids. The germline V and J ends were trimmed by 0 bases and 5 bases, with 22 bases remaining between them. CDR3 region: CASSQEPPAGQTGETQYF. The CDR3 DNA reads as TGCGCCAGCAGCCAAGAGCCCCCCGCGGGACAAACTGGGGAGACCCAGTACTTC.

This clonotype was found a few times. This rearrangement joins TRBV5-1 to TRBJ2-2; 8 bases are a match to TRBD1. The CDR3 consists of 15 residues. The V gene end was trimmed by 2 bases and the J gene end by 5 bases; junction bases not matched to a gene: 5. The V gene's germline CDR1 is SGHRS and CDR2 YFSETQ. CDR3 amino acids: CASSLVTGGTGELFF. DNA of the CDR3: TGCGCCAGCAGCTTAGTCACAGGGGGTACCGGGGAGCTGTTTTTT.